This T cell receptor beta chain was retrieved from a study of cytomegalovirus exposure and HLA in healthy donors. Study-wide findings and caveats: Later work showed greater clonal expansion in HLA-associated TCR beta chains than in equally common others. Upon later analysis, TCR association rates were observed to vary by HLA locus, being highest for DRB1 and lowest for HLA-C. Earlier results showed most TCR beta V segments being productive about 87% or about 30% of the time. TCR beta chain V- and J-gene trimming was linked, in a later analysis, to a missense variant in DCLRE1C.

In the PCR, 60 Vbeta and 13 Jbeta primers were used. Data came from immunoSEQ multiplex PCR; TCRdb stores just in-frame clones and leaves some out. The sample yields around 170,000 clones, around 86% seen once. The CDR3 is made up of 17 amino acids. Germline V gene sequence: CDR1 LNHDA, CDR2 SQIVND (reference sequence). Trimming at V came to 5 bases and at J to 0 bases, leaving 3 bases not matched to a gene. By proportion, this clone is medium-sized (0.01 to 0.1%). Antigen specificity is unknown. Sequenced sample: PBMCs. The V gene is TRBV19, the J gene TRBJ2-6, with 11 nucleotides matching TRBD2. The sequence was obtained from a man aged 35 to 55 in good health and CMV-seropositive. CDR3 DNA sequence: TGTGCCAGTAGTGTACTAGCGGGGGACTCTGGGGCCAACGTCCTGACTTTC. Translating gives CASSVLAGDSGANVLTF.